Listed here are 16 T cell receptor beta chains from one sample, sequenced in a study of T cell responses to AZD1222 COVID-19 vaccine. Data came from immunoSEQ multiplex PCR; TCRdb stores just in-frame clones and leaves some out. The sample shows approximately 110,000 clones, 82% of them seen only once. The source material was peripheral blood, sampled on day 0 of AZD1222 vaccination. The receptors here all came from an adult in good health.

This chain uses TRBV5-1 with TRBJ2-5; tentative D call: TRBD2 (6 bases). The CDR3 has 13 residues. Germline CDR1 SGHRS, CDR2 YFSETQ. V was clipped by 2 bases and J by 5 bases, with 10 bases between them. The CDR3 nucleotides read TGCGCCAGCAGCTTCGGAGGGTATGAGACCCAGTACTTC. Protein sequence: CASSFGGYETQYF. The full variable domain, in which reference TRBV5-1 and TRBJ2-5 provide the parts outside the CDR3, is KAGVTQTPRYLIKTRGQQVTLSCSPISGHRSVSWYQQTPGQGLQFLFEYFSETQRNKGNFPGRFSGRQFSNSRSEMNVSTLELGDSALYLCASSFGGYETQYFGPGTRLLVL.

The chain joins TRBV19 to TRBJ1-4; D unclear. The V gene lost 7 bases and the J gene lost 3 bases, with 12 bases spanning the gap. The CDR3 extends over 14 amino acids. Per the germline V gene, CDR1 is LNHDA and CDR2 is SQIVND (reference sequence). CDR3 in amino acids: CASTGGRSNEKLFF. The DNA for the CDR3 is TGTGCCAGTACCGGCGGACGTTCTAATGAAAAACTGTTTTTT.

The genes are TRBV18 and TRBJ1-1, with no clear D. The germline V and J ends were trimmed by 7 bases and 6 bases, with 15 bases remaining between them. This CDR3 contains 13 residues. From germline, CDR1 is KGHSH and CDR2 LQKENI. The CDR3 DNA reads TGTGCCAGCTTCACCATCCCTAGCGCTGAAGCTTTCTTT. Translated: CASFTIPSAEAFF.

The chain combines TRBV30 with TRBJ2-5, with a tentative D call TRBD2 (5 bases). Trimming took 2 bases from V and 4 from J, leaving 11 bases between them. Germline V gene data show CDR1 as GTSNPN and CDR2 as SVGIG (reference sequence). The CDR3 is 13 amino acids. The CDR3 sequence: CAWSRRERETQYF. In nucleotides, the CDR3 is TGTGCCTGGAGTCGACGGGAAAGAGAGACCCAGTACTTC.

V and J are TRBV3-1 (or the pseudogene TRBV3-2) and TRBJ2-7; D unclear. This CDR3 is 14 amino acids long. Trimming pared 1 base from V and 0 bases from J, leaving 7 bases between. The germline CDR1 and CDR2 sequences are LGHDT and YNNKEL (reference sequence). CDR3 region: CASSQGYTSYEQYF. In nucleotides, the CDR3 is TGTGCCAGCAGCCAAGGGTACACCTCCTACGAGCAGTACTTC.

The chain carries TRBV7-9 and TRBJ1-1, with D unresolved. V shed 5 bases and J shed 1 base, with 11 bases lying between them. Germline V lookup: CDR1 SEHNR, CDR2 FQNEAQ (reference sequence). The CDR3 has 14 amino acids. Here the CDR3 reads CASSPRWRNTEAFF. The CDR3 bases are TGTGCCAGCAGCCCCCGGTGGCGGAACACTGAAGCTTTCTTT. The variable domain in full, with the rest retrieved from reference TRBV7-9 and TRBJ1-1, is DTGVSQNPRHKITKRGQNVTFRCDPISEHNRLYWYRQTLGQGPEFLTYFQNEAQLEKSRLLSDRFSAERPKGSFSTLEIQRTEQGDSAMYLCASSPRWRNTEAFFGQGTRLTVV.

The CDR3 loop reads CASSLRASGEGNEQFF. Here the CDR3 DNA reads TGTGCCAGCAGCCTGCGGGCTAGCGGGGAGGGCAATGAGCAGTTCTTC. The chain carries TRBV7-9 and TRBJ2-1, with 9 bases lining up with TRBD2. Germline CDR1 and CDR2: SEHNR and FQNEAQ (reference sequence). The CDR3 has 16 residues. The V gene end was trimmed by 5 bases and the J gene end by 6 bases; junction bases not matched to a gene: 11.

The count of this clone is one. The J gene is TRBJ1-5, the V gene TRBV19, with no clear D. Germline loops: CDR1 LNHDA, CDR2 SQIVND (reference sequence). The CDR3 is made up of 13 amino acids. The V and J ends lost 6 bases and 5 bases respectively, with 11 bases between them. This CDR3 reads CASRAEAHQPQHF. DNA for the CDR3: TGTGCCAGTAGGGCGGAGGCCCATCAGCCCCAGCATTTT.

This sequence joins TRBV7-6 and TRBJ2-1; TRBD2 matches 8 bases. V was clipped by 4 bases and J by 1 base; unmatched bases: 9. This CDR3 contains 17 residues. Germline CDR1 is SGHVS and CDR2 is FNYEAQ. CDR3 sequence reads: CASSSGTSSYSYNEQFF. The CDR3 bases are TGTGCCAGCAGCTCGGGGACTAGTTCCTATTCCTACAATGAGCAGTTCTTC. The variable domain in full, completed from reference TRBV7-6 and TRBJ2-1, reads GAGVSQSPRYKVTKRGQDVALRCDPISGHVSLYWYRQALGQGPEFLTYFNYEAQQDKSGLPNDRFSAERPEGSISTLTIQRTEQRDSAMYRCASSSGTSSYSYNEQFFGPGTRLTVL.

This chain joins TRBV7-9 and TRBJ1-4, with 9 bases that match TRBD1. The V segment lost 5 bases and the J segment 8 bases; nucleotides outside the gene matches: 9. CDR1 and CDR2 from the germline V gene are SEHNR and FQNEAQ (reference sequence). The CDR3 length is 15 residues. CDR3 in amino acids: CASSLGQGKGEKLFF. DNA for the CDR3: TGTGCCAGCAGCCTGGGACAGGGAAAGGGGGAAAAACTGTTTTTT.

The V and J genes are TRBV7-2 and TRBJ2-2; the D gene is possibly TRBD2 (5 bases). Germline lookup yields CDR1 SGHTA and CDR2 FQGNSA. V gave up 2 bases and J gave up 5 bases, with 12 bases separating them. The CDR3 contains 15 residues. CDR3 protein: CASSLSIAWTGELFF. CDR3 nucleotides: TGTGCCAGCAGCTTAAGCATAGCGTGGACCGGGGAGCTGTTTTTT.

The chain has TRBV6-5 and TRBJ2-1, with TRBD2 matching over 13 bases. V dropped 8 bases and J dropped 6; count of bases not matched to a gene: 7. Germline V gene data show CDR1 as MNHEY and CDR2 as SVGAGI. This CDR3 contains 15 residues. The CDR3 bases are TGTGCCAGCGATACTAGCGGGGGGGCATTCAATGAGCAGTTCTTC. Translating gives CASDTSGGAFNEQFF.

CDR3 bases: TGTGCCAGCAGTGATGTTAATGGACGAGACAATGAGCAGTTCTTC. It translates to CASSDVNGRDNEQFF. The rearrangement joins TRBV25-1 to TRBJ2-1, with D unresolved. CDR1 MGHDK and CDR2 SYGVNS come from the germline V gene. The CDR3 runs 15 residues. The ends were cut back, 3 bases at V and 5 bases at J, with 14 bases in the middle.

CDR3 DNA: TGTGCCAGCAGTGGACGGACAGGGGGCACAGATACGCAGTATTTT. Residues: CASSGRTGGTDTQYF. The chain recombines TRBV2 with TRBJ2-3, with 9 bases identical to TRBD1. The germline V gene has CDR1 SNHLY and CDR2 FYNNEI. The CDR3 runs to 15 residues. V lost 4 bases to trimming and J lost 1 base; unmatched junction nucleotides: 3.

This clone was seen more than once but under ten times. This chain uses TRBV19 with TRBJ1-1, with a possible D match to TRBD1 (5 bases). The length of the CDR3 is 15 residues. From germline, CDR1 is LNHDA and CDR2 SQIVND (reference sequence). V was pared by 2 bases and J by 1 base, with 11 bases between. CDR3 DNA sequence: TGTGCCAGTAGTATATTAGGGGTTGGGAACACTGAAGCTTTCTTT. Its translation is CASSILGVGNTEAFF.

V gene TRBV4-1 combines with J gene TRBJ1-1; 12 nucleotides line up with TRBD1. After removal of 4 bases from V and 5 bases from J, the junction contained 5 bases not matched to a gene. The CDR3 runs 15 residues. Per germline, CDR1 MGHRA and CDR2 YSYEKL. The DNA of the CDR3 is TGCGCCAGCAGCCTAAGGGACAGGGGGCAAACTGAAGCTTTCTTT. This gives the protein CASSLRDRGQTEAFF.